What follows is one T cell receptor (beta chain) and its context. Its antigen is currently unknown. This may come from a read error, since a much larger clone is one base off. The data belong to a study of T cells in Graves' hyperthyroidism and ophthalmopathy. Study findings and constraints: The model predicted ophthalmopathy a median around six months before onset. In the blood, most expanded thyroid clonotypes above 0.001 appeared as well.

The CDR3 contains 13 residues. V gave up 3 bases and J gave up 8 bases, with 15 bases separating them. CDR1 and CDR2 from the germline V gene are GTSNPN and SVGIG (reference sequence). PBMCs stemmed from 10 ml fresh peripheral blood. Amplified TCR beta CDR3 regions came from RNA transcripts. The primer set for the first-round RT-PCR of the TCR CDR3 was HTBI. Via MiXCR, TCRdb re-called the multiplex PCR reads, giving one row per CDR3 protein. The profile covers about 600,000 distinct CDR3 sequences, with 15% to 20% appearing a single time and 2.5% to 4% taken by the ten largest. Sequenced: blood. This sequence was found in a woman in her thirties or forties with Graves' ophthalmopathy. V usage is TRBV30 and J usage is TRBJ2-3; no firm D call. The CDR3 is CAWRAVQVGTQYF. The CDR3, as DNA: TGTGCCTGGAGGGCCGTACAAGTGGGTACGCAGTATTTT.